One sample yielded the 4 T cell receptor beta chains listed below, sequenced in a study of blood T cell repertoires in COVID-19 (dated by TCRdb to 2020 to 2022). The method was the immunoSEQ multiplex PCR assay. TCRdb's version of the immuneACCESS table is confined to in-frame rearrangements and falls short of the full clone set. An unresolved V gene accounts for under half of the shortfall where checked; the remainder is of unknown origin. For this sample there are roughly 47,000 clones; approximately 89% appear just once. The top ten clonotypes cover 8% of the sample. The sample consisted of peripheral blood. The source is a man aged 45-60 years with acute or convalescent COVID-19.

The chain combines TRBV11-2 with TRBJ2-1, with 11 nucleotides matching TRBD2. Trimming cost V 5 bases and J 9 bases; bases outside gene matches: 12. CDR3 length: 16 amino acids. Germline V CDR1 and CDR2: SGHAT, FQNNGV. The CDR3 nucleotides read TGTGCCAGCAGCCACCCCCCCTTAGCGGGGGGGCGTGAGCAGTTCTTC. Translating it yields CASSHPPLAGGREQFF.

The J gene is TRBJ1-1, the V gene TRBV19; no firm D call. Germline V gene sequence: CDR1 LNHDA, CDR2 SQIVND (reference sequence). This CDR3 spans 13 amino acids. Trimming took 4 bases from V and 0 from J, leaving 6 bases between them. The CDR3 loop is CASSTQMNTEAFF. For the CDR3, the DNA is TGTGCCAGTAGTACCCAAATGAACACTGAAGCTTTCTTT.

The rearrangement joins TRBV21-1 to TRBJ2-1; TRBD2, the D gene given by the table, was not confirmed from the DNA. TRBV21-1 is assigned pseudogene status. The CDR3 is 14 residues long. The CDR3 loop reads CASQRGTWNNEQFF. CDR3 DNA: TGTGCCAGCCAACGAGGGACTTGGAACAATGAGCAGTTCTTC.

The V and J genes are TRBV28 and TRBJ2-7; 10 bases fit TRBD1. The CDR3 length is 16 residues. Germline V gene sequence: CDR1 MDHEN, CDR2 SYDVKM. The V gene end was trimmed by 2 bases and the J gene end by 5 bases; junction bases not matched to a gene: 9. The CDR3 region has the DNA TGTGCCAGCAGTTTAGCCGGGACAGGGGTCGAACACGAGCAGTACTTC. It encodes CASSLAGTGVEHEQYF.